These 14 T cell receptor beta chains originate from one sample sequenced in a study of cytomegalovirus exposure and HLA in healthy donors (dated by TCRdb to the late 2010s). The library was made by the immunoSEQ multiplex PCR assay. For the multiplex PCR, a mixture combining 60 forward primers for TCR Vbeta segments and 13 reverse primers for TCR Jbeta segments was used. Here the immuneACCESS table is served through TCRdb, limited to in-frame sequences with V and J called. Missing clones are a known gap in these copies; in checked studies unresolved V genes cover under half, and the rest lacks a known reason. The sample includes about 89,000 clones, with about 80% observed a single time. Of the sample, approximately 1.4% is held by the ten largest clones. The source material was PBMCs. The source is a male donor in good health and CMV-seronegative.

This clone was seen only a few times. This chain links TRBV7-2 with TRBJ2-7; TRBD1 matches at 8 bases. The CDR3 spans 16 residues. CDR1 and CDR2 from the germline V gene are SGHTA and FQGNSA. V was clipped by 2 bases and J by 2 bases; unmatched bases: 8. The CDR3 region has the DNA TGTGCCAGCAGCTTAATGGGACAGGACAGGACCTACGAGCAGTACTTC. Translated: CASSLMGQDRTYEQYF.

Concerning this clone: The junction does not match germline at one end; this may be a read error. This chain connects TRBV7-3 to TRBJ2-6; 9 nucleotides align to TRBD1. CDR1 is SGHTA, CDR2 FQGTGA, per germline. The CDR3 consists of 18 residues. Here the CDR3 reads CASSLTGGRSSGANGLTF. CDR3 nucleotide sequence: TGTGCCAGCAGCTTGACAGGGGGACGGAGCTCTGGGGCCAACGGCCTGACTTTC.

The chain carries TRBV28 and TRBJ2-2, with 8 nucleotides matching TRBD2. The CDR3 extends over 17 amino acids. With 6 bases clipped from V and 1 base from J, the junction kept 10 bases outside the gene matches. The germline V gene encodes CDR1 MDHEN and CDR2 SYDVKM. The CDR3 DNA sequence: TGTGCCAGCAGCCCCTGGGGGGCGGGAGGGAACACCGGGGAGCTGTTTTTT. Its protein product is CASSPWGAGGNTGELFF.

This clone was observed a single time. One end of the junction does not line up with germline, which may come from a read error. The chain combines TRBV7-7 with TRBJ2-5; TRBD2 matches 7 bases. Germline V CDR1 and CDR2: SSHAT, FNYEAQ (reference sequence). This CDR3 has 15 residues. The CDR3 sequence is CASSSDTGGPETQYF. CDR3 sequence (DNA): TGTGCTAGCAGCTCTGATACGGGGGGACCAGAGACCCAGTACTTC.

The chain uses TRBV28 and TRBJ2-7; the match to TRBD1 covers 10 bases. Trimming cost V 5 bases and J 5 bases; bases outside gene matches: 9. Germline loops: CDR1 MDHEN, CDR2 SYDVKM. The CDR3 is 15 residues long. The CDR3 sequence: CASSLPGTGDHEQYF. In nucleotides, the CDR3 is TGTGCCAGCAGTCTCCCGGGGACAGGGGATCACGAGCAGTACTTC.

In the case of this clone: At one boundary the junction diverges from the germline segment, which might be a read error. The rearrangement joins TRBV5-4 to TRBJ2-5, with D maybe TRBD1 (6 bases). The CDR3 spans 14 residues. Germline V gene sequence: CDR1 SGHNT, CDR2 YYREEE (reference sequence). The CDR3 nucleotides read TGTGCCAGCAGTTTGGACAGACCCCAAGAGACCCAGTACTTC. Translation: CASSLDRPQETQYF.

The chain joins TRBV6-5 to TRBJ1-5; 7 bases agree with TRBD1. Germline-derived CDR1 and CDR2 are MNHEY and SVGAGI. This CDR3 is built from 15 residues. V was clipped by 5 bases and J by 5 bases; unmatched bases: 9. The CDR3 nucleotides read TGTGCCAGCAGTCGACGACAGGGTTTAGATCAGCCCCAGCATTTT. This codes for CASSRRQGLDQPQHF.

Worth noting for this clone: Other DNA variants within this sample encode the same CDR3. V is TRBV9 and J is TRBJ1-4; D remains unclear. V was cut by 0 bases and J by 0 bases, with 3 bases left in between. The germline gives CDR1 SGDLS, CDR2 YYNGEE. This CDR3 has 14 amino acids. Here the CDR3 DNA reads TGTGCCAGCAGCGTAGACTCAACTAATGAAAAACTGTTTTTT. It specifies CASSVDSTNEKLFF.

The CDR3 is CASSLSGGKVTDTQYF. The CDR3 region has the DNA TGCGCCAGCAGCCTCAGCGGGGGTAAAGTCACAGATACGCAGTATTTT. This chain links TRBV4-3 with TRBJ2-3; 8 bases agree with TRBD2. Germline V gene lookup returns CDR1 LGHNA and CDR2 YSLEER. The CDR3 sequence is 16 residues long. V was clipped by 4 bases and J by 2 bases; unmatched bases: 8.

The rearrangement links TRBV28 to TRBJ1-1, with D unresolved. V was shortened by 5 bases and J by 7 bases, with 11 bases between the two germline ends. The CDR3 runs to 12 residues. Per the germline V gene, CDR1 is MDHEN and CDR2 is SYDVKM. CDR3 sequence: CASSPPYNEAFF. The CDR3 region has the DNA TGTGCCAGCAGTCCCCCCTATAATGAAGCTTTCTTT.

This clone was seen a handful of times. The J gene is TRBJ2-3, the V gene TRBV11-3; 7 bases agree with TRBD2. CDR3 length: 12 residues. The junction had 3 bases not matched to a gene; V was cut back by 5 bases and J by 7 bases. The germline V gene encodes CDR1 SGHNT and CDR2 YENEEA. The CDR3 protein is CASSLSGYTQYF. The CDR3 region has the DNA TGTGCCAGCAGCCTTAGCGGGTATACGCAGTATTTT.

The V and J genes are TRBV4-3 and TRBJ2-1; 9 positions match TRBD2. Germline CDR1 reads LGHNA; CDR2 reads YSLEER. V gave up 9 bases and J gave up 4 bases; unmatched junction bases: 10. The CDR3 extends over 15 amino acids. The CDR3 sequence: CASRERRGGYNEQFF. The CDR3 coding sequence is TGCGCCAGTAGAGAGCGGCGGGGGGGATACAATGAGCAGTTCTTC.

The V call is TRBV18, the J call TRBJ1-6; the D gene is possibly TRBD1 (5 bases). This CDR3 is built from 14 residues. Between the trimmed V and J ends, which lost 3 bases and 7 bases, there was a span of 10 bases. The germline gives CDR1 KGHSH, CDR2 LQKENI. For the CDR3, the DNA is TGTGCCAGCTCACCGACGACAGAAAATTCACCCCTCCACTTT. Its protein product is CASSPTTENSPLHF.

The chain is built from TRBV10-2 and TRBJ1-1; perhaps TRBD1 as D (6 bases). The germline gives CDR1 WSHSY, CDR2 SAAADI. Trimming took 0 bases from V and 11 from J, leaving 16 bases between them. The CDR3 consists of 14 residues. CDR3 in amino acids: CASSESQIQGTAFF. The CDR3 region has the DNA TGCGCCAGCAGTGAGTCCCAAATTCAGGGGACCGCTTTCTTT.